This entry is about one T cell receptor beta chain. What it binds is not known. Libraries for TCRalpha and TCRbeta carried sample barcodes and unique molecular identifiers via 5'RACE. TCRdb redid the calling of the 5' RACE reads with MiXCR, one entry per CDR3 protein. The sample records 200,000 to 250,000 distinct CDR3 sequences, over 8.5% being singletons. Germline lookup yields CDR1 MNHNS and CDR2 SASEGT. The CDR3 contains 12 residues. The V end lost 3 bases, the J end lost 3 bases, and 5 bases lay between the germline ends. This sample was taken from a study of T-cell memory formation after mild COVID-19. Study-level results: Contracting CD4+ clones sat mainly in CM and EM; CD8+ in EMRA.

Material for sequencing was PBMCs or a T cell subset sorted from them (not recorded which). The chain combines TRBV6-1 with TRBJ2-5; D remains ambiguous. This receptor was taken from a man younger than 35 who had mild COVID-19 (a few samples of this study predate the infection). Cell type and time point are not known. CDR3 coding DNA: TGTGCCAGCAGTGAGACCGAAGAGACCCAGTACTTC. It specifies CASSETEETQYF.